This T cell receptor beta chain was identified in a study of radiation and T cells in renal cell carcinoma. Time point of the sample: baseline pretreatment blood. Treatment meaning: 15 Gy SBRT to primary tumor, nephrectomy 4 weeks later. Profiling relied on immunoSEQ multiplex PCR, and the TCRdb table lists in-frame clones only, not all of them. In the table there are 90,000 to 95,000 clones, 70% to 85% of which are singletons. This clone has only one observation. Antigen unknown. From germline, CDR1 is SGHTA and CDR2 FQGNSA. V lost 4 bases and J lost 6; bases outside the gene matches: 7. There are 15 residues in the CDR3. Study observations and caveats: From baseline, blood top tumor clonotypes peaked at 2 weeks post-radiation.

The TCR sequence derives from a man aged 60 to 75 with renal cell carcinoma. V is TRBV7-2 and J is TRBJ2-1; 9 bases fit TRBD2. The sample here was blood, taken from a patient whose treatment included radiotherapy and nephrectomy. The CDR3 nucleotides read TGTGCCAGCAGCTGGGCTAGCGGGAACTCCAATGAGCAGTTCTTC. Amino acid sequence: CASSWASGNSNEQFF.